This record covers a single T cell receptor beta chain. The sample's time point: healthy volunteer bleed at 6 weeks. Unfractionated whole blood served as the source for total RNA extraction. Each CDR3 protein gets one entry after TCRdb re-called the RACE reads with MiXCR. The table has tens of thousands of distinct CDR3 sequences, 3.7% seen once. Germline V gives CDR1 DFQATT, CDR2 SNEGSKA (reference sequence). The CDR3 spans 12 residues. With 1 base removed from V and 4 bases from J, the gap between germline ends came to 6 bases. This specimen comes from a study of human T cells and chemical hapten exposure. The wider study: Per-sample TCR yields varied mainly from small pooled library volume differences.

The material sequenced was whole blood. This TCR came from a human donor in good health. Some clones in this sample may be carry-over from other donors' samples. The V call is TRBV20-1, the J call TRBJ2-3; D gene uncertain. DNA for the CDR3: TGCAGTGCTAGAGCCCCATCAGATACGCAGTATTTT. Residues: CSARAPSDTQYF.